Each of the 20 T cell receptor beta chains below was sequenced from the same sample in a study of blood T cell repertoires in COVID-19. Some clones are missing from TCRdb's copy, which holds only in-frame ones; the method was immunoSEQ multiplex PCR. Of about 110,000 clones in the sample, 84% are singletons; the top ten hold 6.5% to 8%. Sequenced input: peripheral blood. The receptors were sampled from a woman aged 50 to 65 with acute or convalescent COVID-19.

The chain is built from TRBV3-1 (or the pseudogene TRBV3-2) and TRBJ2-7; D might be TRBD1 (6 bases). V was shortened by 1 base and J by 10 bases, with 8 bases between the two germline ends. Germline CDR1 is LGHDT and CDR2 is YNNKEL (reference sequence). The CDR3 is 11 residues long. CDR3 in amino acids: CASSQGDTQYF. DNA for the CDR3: TGTGCCAGCAGCCAAGGGGACACTCAGTACTTC.

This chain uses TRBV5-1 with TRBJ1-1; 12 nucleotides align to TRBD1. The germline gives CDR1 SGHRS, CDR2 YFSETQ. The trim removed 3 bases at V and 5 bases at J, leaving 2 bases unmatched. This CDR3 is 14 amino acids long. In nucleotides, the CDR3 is TGCGCCAGCAGCTGGGGACAGGGGGCGACTGAAGCTTTCTTT. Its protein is CASSWGQGATEAFF. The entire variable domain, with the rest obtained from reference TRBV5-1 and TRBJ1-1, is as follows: KAGVTQTPRYLIKTRGQQVTLSCSPISGHRSVSWYQQTPGQGLQFLFEYFSETQRNKGNFPGRFSGRQFSNSRSEMNVSTLELGDSALYLCASSWGQGATEAFFGQGTRLTVV.

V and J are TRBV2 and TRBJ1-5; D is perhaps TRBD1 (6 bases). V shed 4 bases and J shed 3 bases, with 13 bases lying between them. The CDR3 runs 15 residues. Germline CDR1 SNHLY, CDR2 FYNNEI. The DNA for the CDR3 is TGTGCCAGCAGTGGTGACAGGCGTAACAATCAGCCCCAGCATTTT. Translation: CASSGDRRNNQPQHF.

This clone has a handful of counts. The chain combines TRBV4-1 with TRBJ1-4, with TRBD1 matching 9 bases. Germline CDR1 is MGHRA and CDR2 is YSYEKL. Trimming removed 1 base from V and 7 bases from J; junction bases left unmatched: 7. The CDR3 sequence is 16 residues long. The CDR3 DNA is TGCGCCAGCAGCCAAGGCATGGGACAGGGAGGTGAAAAACTGTTTTTT. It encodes CASSQGMGQGGEKLFF.

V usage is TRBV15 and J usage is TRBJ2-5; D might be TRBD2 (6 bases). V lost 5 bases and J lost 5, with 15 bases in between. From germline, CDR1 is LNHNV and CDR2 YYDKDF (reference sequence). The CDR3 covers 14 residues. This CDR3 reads CATSPGRAGETQYF. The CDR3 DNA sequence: TGTGCCACCAGCCCTGGTAGGGCGGGGGAGACCCAGTACTTC.

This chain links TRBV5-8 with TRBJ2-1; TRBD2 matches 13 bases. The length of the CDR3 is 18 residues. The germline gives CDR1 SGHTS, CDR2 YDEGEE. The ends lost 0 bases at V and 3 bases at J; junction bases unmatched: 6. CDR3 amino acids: CASSLARTSGGNYNEQFF. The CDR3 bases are TGTGCCAGCAGCTTGGCCAGGACTAGCGGGGGTAACTACAATGAGCAGTTCTTC.

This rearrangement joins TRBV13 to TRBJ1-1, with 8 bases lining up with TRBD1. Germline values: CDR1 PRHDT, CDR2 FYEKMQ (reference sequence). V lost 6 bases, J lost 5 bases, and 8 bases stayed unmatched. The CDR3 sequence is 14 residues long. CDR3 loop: CASSINRGVTEAFF. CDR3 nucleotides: TGTGCCAGCAGTATTAACAGGGGGGTGACTGAAGCTTTCTTT.

The CDR3 is CASSQRGGVTQYF. The CDR3 DNA is TGTGCCAGCAGCCAAAGAGGGGGAGTGACCCAGTACTTC. The genes are TRBV3-1 (or the pseudogene TRBV3-2) and TRBJ2-5; the D gene is possibly TRBD1 (6 bases). CDR3 size: 13 residues. The germline V and J ends were trimmed by 2 bases and 7 bases, with 11 bases remaining between them. Germline lookup yields CDR1 LGHDT and CDR2 YNNKEL (reference sequence).

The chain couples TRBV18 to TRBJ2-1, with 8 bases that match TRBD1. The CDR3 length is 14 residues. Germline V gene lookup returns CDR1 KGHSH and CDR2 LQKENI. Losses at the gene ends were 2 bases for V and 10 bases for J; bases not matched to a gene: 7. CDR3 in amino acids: CASSPGTGEGEQFF. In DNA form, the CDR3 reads TGTGCCAGCTCACCAGGGACAGGAGAGGGGGAGCAGTTCTTC.

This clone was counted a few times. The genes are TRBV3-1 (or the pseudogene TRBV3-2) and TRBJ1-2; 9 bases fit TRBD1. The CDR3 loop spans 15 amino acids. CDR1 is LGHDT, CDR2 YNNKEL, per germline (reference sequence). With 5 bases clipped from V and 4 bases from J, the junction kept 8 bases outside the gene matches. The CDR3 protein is CASSARDRVAYGYTF. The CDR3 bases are TGTGCCAGCAGCGCCCGGGACAGGGTAGCCTATGGCTACACCTTC.

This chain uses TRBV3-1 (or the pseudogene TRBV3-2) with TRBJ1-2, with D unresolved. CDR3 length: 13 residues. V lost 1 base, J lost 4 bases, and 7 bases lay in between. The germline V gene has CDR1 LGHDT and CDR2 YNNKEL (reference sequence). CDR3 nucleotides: TGTGCCAGCAGCCAAGCCTACGTCTATGGCTACACCTTC. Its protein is CASSQAYVYGYTF.

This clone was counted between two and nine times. CDR3 in DNA: TGTGCCAGCTCAGGAGGGGGGACAGGGCGGAGCAATCAGCCCCAGCATTTT. As protein: CASSGGGTGRSNQPQHF. The chain joins TRBV18 to TRBJ1-5; the match to TRBD1 covers 9 bases. The CDR3 consists of 17 residues. Trimming at V came to 5 bases and at J to 1 base, leaving 9 bases not matched to a gene. Germline V gene lookup returns CDR1 KGHSH and CDR2 LQKENI.

CDR3 amino acids: CASSPDFRQGNTEAFF. The CDR3 region has the DNA TGTGCCAGCAGCCCGGACTTCCGACAGGGCAATACTGAAGCTTTCTTT. The chain couples TRBV5-5 to TRBJ1-1, with 7 nucleotides matching TRBD1. Germline V gene lookup returns CDR1 SGHKS and CDR2 YYEKEE (reference sequence). The CDR3 covers 16 residues. V shed 4 bases and J 5 bases; nucleotides not matched to a gene: 14. Full variable domain (rest looked up from reference TRBV5-5 and TRBJ1-1): DAGVTQSPTHLIKTRGQQVTLRCSPISGHKSVSWYQQVLGQGPQFIFQYYEKEERGRGNFPDRFSARQFPNYSSELNVNALLLGDSALYLCASSPDFRQGNTEAFFGQGTRLTVV.

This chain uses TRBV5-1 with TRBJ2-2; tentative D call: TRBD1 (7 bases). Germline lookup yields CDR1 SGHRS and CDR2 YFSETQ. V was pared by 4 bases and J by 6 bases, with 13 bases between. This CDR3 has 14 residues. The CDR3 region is CASSTGEEAGELFF. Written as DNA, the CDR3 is TGCGCCAGCAGCACAGGGGAGGAGGCCGGGGAGCTGTTTTTT.

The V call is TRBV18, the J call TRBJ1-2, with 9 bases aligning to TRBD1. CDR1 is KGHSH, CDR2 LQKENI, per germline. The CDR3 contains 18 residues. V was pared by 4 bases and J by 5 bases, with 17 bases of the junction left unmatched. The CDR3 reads CASSRSGQGLSDSYGYTF. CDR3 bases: TGTGCCAGCTCACGATCGGGACAGGGCCTCTCCGATTCTTATGGCTACACCTTC. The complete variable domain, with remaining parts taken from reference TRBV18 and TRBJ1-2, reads NAGVMQNPRHLVRRRGQEARLRCSPMKGHSHVYWYRQLPEEGLKFMVYLQKENIIDESGMPKERFSAEFPKEGPSILRIQQVVRGDSAAYFCASSRSGQGLSDSYGYTFGSGTRLTVV.

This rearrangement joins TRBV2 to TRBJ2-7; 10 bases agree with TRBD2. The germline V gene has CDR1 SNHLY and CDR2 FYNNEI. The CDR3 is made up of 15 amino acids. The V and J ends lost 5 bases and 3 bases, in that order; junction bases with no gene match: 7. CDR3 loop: CASSSLAGAFYEQYF. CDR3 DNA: TGTGCCAGCAGTTCGCTAGCGGGGGCTTTCTACGAGCAGTACTTC.

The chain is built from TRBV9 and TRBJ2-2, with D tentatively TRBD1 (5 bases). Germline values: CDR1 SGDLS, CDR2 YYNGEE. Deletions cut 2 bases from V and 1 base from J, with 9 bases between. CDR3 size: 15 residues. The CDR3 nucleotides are TGTGCCAGCAGCGTTTCAGGGCAGAACACCGGGGAGCTGTTTTTT. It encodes CASSVSGQNTGELFF.

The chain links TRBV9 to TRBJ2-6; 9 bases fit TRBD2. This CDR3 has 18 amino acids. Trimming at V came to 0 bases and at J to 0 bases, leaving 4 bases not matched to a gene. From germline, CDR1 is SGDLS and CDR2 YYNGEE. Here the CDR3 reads CASSVVASGNSGANVLTF. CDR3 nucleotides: TGTGCCAGCAGCGTAGTTGCTAGCGGGAACTCTGGGGCCAACGTCCTGACTTTC.

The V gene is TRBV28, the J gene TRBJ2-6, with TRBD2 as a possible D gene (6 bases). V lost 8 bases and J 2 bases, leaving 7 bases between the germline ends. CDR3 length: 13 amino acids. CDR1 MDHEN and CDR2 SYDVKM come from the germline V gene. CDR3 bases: TGTGCCAGCCGCGGGGCTGGGGCCAACGTCCTGACTTTC. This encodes CASRGAGANVLTF.

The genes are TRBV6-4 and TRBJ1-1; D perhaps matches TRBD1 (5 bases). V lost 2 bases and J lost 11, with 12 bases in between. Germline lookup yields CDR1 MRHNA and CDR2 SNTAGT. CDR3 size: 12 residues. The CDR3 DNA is TGTGCCAGCAGTGACCGTCAGGGAGGCGCTTTCTTT. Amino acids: CASSDRQGGAFF.